The 20 T cell receptor beta chains reported below all come from one sample, sequenced in a study of T cell repertoires in cytomegalovirus infection. Their antigens are not known. TCRdb re-called the reads with MiXCR, one entry per CDR3 protein. This table has approximately 730,000 distinct CDR3 sequences, around 32% appearing once. Sequences were derived from cultured PBMCs, sampled from culture after CMV antigen stimulation. All receptors come from a human donor in good health (CMV status not recorded). Some clones in this sample may be carry-over from other donors' samples.

The chain couples TRBV7-6 to TRBJ1-4; D ambiguous. Between the trimmed V and J ends, which lost 0 bases and 4 bases, there was a span of 6 bases. The CDR3 sequence is 14 residues long. Germline loops: CDR1 SGHVS, CDR2 FNYEAQ. The CDR3 here is CASSLAPLNEKLFF. CDR3 DNA: TGTGCCAGCAGCTTAGCGCCCCTTAATGAAAAACTGTTTTTT.

The chain is built from TRBV12-3 or TRBV12-4 and TRBJ1-1, with 8 positions matching TRBD1. There are 17 residues in the CDR3. The trim removed 5 bases at V and 0 bases at J, leaving 11 bases unmatched. The CDR3 sequence: CASSAGQGLMMNTEAFF. In DNA form, the CDR3 reads TGTGCCAGCAGTGCCGGACAGGGATTAATGATGAACACTGAAGCTTTCTTT.

This clonotype was seen a handful of times. The chain combines TRBV29-1 with TRBJ1-3, with D perhaps TRBD1 (5 bases). Per germline, CDR1 SQVTM and CDR2 ANQGSEA. V shed 6 bases and J shed 0 bases, with 9 bases lying between them. This CDR3 is built from 13 residues. CDR3 sequence (DNA): TGCAGCGTCAGGGCTTCCTCTGGAAACACCATATATTTT. Translating it yields CSVRASSGNTIYF.

The rearrangement uses TRBV10-3 and TRBJ2-1; the D call may be TRBD1 or TRBD2 (6 bases each). This CDR3 has 16 amino acids. Germline V gene data show CDR1 as ENHRY and CDR2 as SYGVKD. V lost 4 bases and J lost 9, with 22 bases in between. The CDR3 spells CAISVITGTPLGEQFF. The CDR3 bases are TGTGCCATCAGTGTGATTACAGGGACTCCTTTAGGTGAGCAGTTCTTC.

The chain combines TRBV5-1 with TRBJ2-1; possibly TRBD2 for D (7 bases). The CDR3 runs to 14 residues. The ends were cut back, 3 bases at V and 4 bases at J, with 11 bases in the middle. Per germline, CDR1 SGHRS and CDR2 YFSETQ. The CDR3 reads CASSWGGVYNEQFF. CDR3 nucleotides: TGCGCCAGCAGCTGGGGGGGCGTATACAATGAGCAGTTCTTC.

This clonotype was seen at least ten times. CDR3 region: CASSSQGPRSPDTQYF. The CDR3 DNA follows: TGTGCCAGCAGCTCTCAAGGCCCTAGAAGCCCAGATACGCAGTATTTT. The rearrangement joins TRBV11-2 to TRBJ2-3; no clear D gene. The germline CDR1 and CDR2 sequences are SGHAT and FQNNGV. V shed 4 bases and J shed 4 bases, with 18 bases lying between them. The CDR3 has 16 residues.

Ten or more counts support this clonotype. The genes are TRBV28 and TRBJ2-4, with TRBD1 matching 9 bases. This CDR3 is 16 amino acids long. J was trimmed by 0 bases and V by 6 bases; bases with no gene match: 6. Looked up from germline, CDR1 is MDHEN and CDR2 is SYDVKM. In DNA form, the CDR3 reads TGTGCCAGCAGCAGAGGACAGGGGCTAGCCAAAAACATTCAGTACTTC. It codes for CASSRGQGLAKNIQYF.

V and J are TRBV19 and TRBJ1-5; weak D call: TRBD1 (5 bases). From germline, CDR1 is LNHDA and CDR2 SQIVND (reference sequence). Trimming removed 2 bases from V and 11 bases from J, with 13 bases in between. This CDR3 is 13 amino acids long. The CDR3 here is CASSINYGAAQHF. The DNA of the CDR3 is TGTGCCAGTAGTATAAATTACGGGGCTGCCCAGCATTTT.

The chain links TRBV28 to TRBJ2-3; 7 bases match TRBD2. V was clipped by 3 bases and J by 4 bases; unmatched bases: 13. Germline CDR1 is MDHEN and CDR2 is SYDVKM. The CDR3 consists of 17 residues. CDR3 coding DNA: TGTGCCAGCAGTTTCCAATCGGGGGTAACTAGCGCAGATACGCAGTATTTT. Its translation: CASSFQSGVTSADTQYF.

The chain is built from TRBV14 and TRBJ2-1, with TRBD2 identical over 11 bases. V shed 4 bases and J 0 bases; nucleotides not matched to a gene: 5. The CDR3 runs to 17 residues. Germline values: CDR1 SGHDN, CDR2 FVKESK. In DNA, the CDR3 is TGTGCCAGCAGCCCGGGACTAGCGGCCAACTCCTACAATGAGCAGTTCTTC. Translated: CASSPGLAANSYNEQFF. Combining the CDR3 with reference TRBV14 and TRBJ2-1 gives the whole variable domain EAGVTQFPSHSVIEKGQTVTLRCDPISGHDNLYWYRRVMGKEIKFLLHFVKESKQDESGMPNNRFLAERTGGTYSTLKVQPAELEDSGVYFCASSPGLAANSYNEQFFGPGTRLTVL.

This clonotype came up a few times. The chain recombines TRBV12-3 or TRBV12-4 with TRBJ2-7; unclear D gene. The CDR3 extends over 15 amino acids. The V gene lost 5 bases and the J gene lost 7 bases, with 21 bases spanning the gap. The CDR3 loop is CASSLYKSTFVEQYF. The CDR3 DNA reads as TGTGCCAGCAGTCTTTACAAAAGTACATTCGTTGAGCAGTACTTC.

This chain joins TRBV11-2 and TRBJ2-7; D unresolved. CDR3 length: 14 residues. V was clipped by 5 bases and J by 0 bases, with 11 bases between them. Germline V gene data show CDR1 as SGHAT and CDR2 as FQNNGV. The CDR3 is CASSLIGLSYEQYF. Here the CDR3 DNA reads TGTGCCAGCAGCCTCATAGGCCTCTCCTACGAGCAGTACTTC.

This clonotype was seen repeatedly, ten times or more. The junction and the germline gene differ at one end; a read error may be behind it. The chain recombines TRBV7-8 with TRBJ1-1; TRBD1 might be the D (5 bases). CDR1 SGHVS and CDR2 FQNEAQ come from the germline V gene. This CDR3 is 13 amino acids long. The CDR3 DNA sequence: TGTGCCAGCAGCTTAGCGGGGGACGTTCACAAACACTTT. Translating gives CASSLAGDVHKHF.

This clonotype was seen ten or more times. The CDR3 nucleotides are TGTGCCAGCAGCTTAGGAGTGACTAGCGCAGATACGCAGTATTTT. Protein product: CASSLGVTSADTQYF. The chain joins TRBV7-2 to TRBJ2-3; 8 bases line up with TRBD2. Germline CDR1 reads SGHTA; CDR2 reads FQGNSA. The V and J ends lost 1 base and 4 bases, in that order; junction bases with no gene match: 4. The CDR3 runs to 15 residues.

The chain uses TRBV7-6 and TRBJ2-3; tentatively, D is TRBD2 (7 bases). Per the germline V gene, CDR1 is SGHVS and CDR2 is FNYEAQ. The CDR3 loop spans 16 amino acids. Deletions cut 2 bases from V and 2 bases from J, with 14 bases between. This chain's CDR3 is CASSLFGGLDTDTQYF. CDR3 nucleotides: TGTGCCAGCAGCTTATTCGGGGGGCTCGACACAGATACGCAGTATTTT.

Only a few counts were recorded for this clonotype. The chain combines TRBV12-3 or TRBV12-4 with TRBJ2-5; 9 bases are a match to TRBD2. The V and J ends lost 0 bases and 2 bases, in that order; junction bases with no gene match: 7. The CDR3 consists of 17 residues. This CDR3 reads CASSLAQSGGPQETQYF. As DNA, the CDR3 is TGTGCCAGCAGTTTAGCGCAGAGCGGGGGGCCTCAAGAGACCCAGTACTTC.

The CDR3 sequence is CASSTQGPSRGTQYF. CDR3 DNA sequence: TGTGCCAGCAGCACTCAGGGGCCTTCCCGAGGAACCCAGTACTTC. The V and J genes are TRBV7-6 and TRBJ2-5, with D possibly being TRBD1 (6 bases). Germline CDR1 and CDR2: SGHVS and FNYEAQ. V was shortened by 5 bases and J by 8 bases, with 21 bases between the two germline ends. This CDR3 is 15 amino acids long. The complete variable domain, with remaining parts taken from reference TRBV7-6 and TRBJ2-5, reads GAGVSQSPRYKVTKRGQDVALRCDPISGHVSLYWYRQALGQGPEFLTYFNYEAQQDKSGLPNDRFSAERPEGSISTLTIQRTEQRDSAMYRCASSTQGPSRGTQYFGPGTRLLVL.

This clonotype has a handful of counts. The rearrangement uses TRBV12-3 or TRBV12-4 and TRBJ2-5; TRBD2 matches at 13 bases. Trimming at V came to 5 bases and at J to 10 bases, leaving 7 bases not matched to a gene. The CDR3 is 14 amino acids. In DNA, the CDR3 is TGTGCCAGCAGTCCACTAGCGGGGGGGCGGAACCAGTACTTC. It is translated as CASSPLAGGRNQYF.

V usage is TRBV4-1 and J usage is TRBJ2-6; 7 nucleotides line up with TRBD1. The CDR3 covers 16 residues. From germline, CDR1 is MGHRA and CDR2 YSYEKL. Trimming took 4 bases from V and 4 from J; bases not matched to a gene: 7. DNA for the CDR3: TGCGCCAGCAGCCCCGGTAGGGGGCTCGGGGCCAACGTCCTGACTTTC. Its protein is CASSPGRGLGANVLTF.

The chain has TRBV29-1 and TRBJ1-3; D not certain. This CDR3 region has 13 residues. V was shortened by 7 bases and J by 8 bases, with 18 bases between the two germline ends. From germline, CDR1 is SQVTM and CDR2 ANQGSEA. This CDR3 reads CSAAVELGYTIYF. The CDR3, as DNA: TGCAGCGCAGCCGTTGAGCTTGGCTACACCATATATTTT.